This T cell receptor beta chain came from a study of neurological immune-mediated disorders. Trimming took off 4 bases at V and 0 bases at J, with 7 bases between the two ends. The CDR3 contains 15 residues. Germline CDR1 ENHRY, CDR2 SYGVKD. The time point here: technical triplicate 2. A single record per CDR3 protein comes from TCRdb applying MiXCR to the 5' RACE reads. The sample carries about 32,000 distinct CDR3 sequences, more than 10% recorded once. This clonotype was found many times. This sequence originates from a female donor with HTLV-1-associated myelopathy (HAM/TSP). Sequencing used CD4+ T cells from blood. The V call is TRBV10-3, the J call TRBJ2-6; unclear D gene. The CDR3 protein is CAISGKPSGANVLTF. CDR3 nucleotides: TGTGCCATCAGTGGGAAACCCTCTGGGGCCAACGTCCTGACTTTC.